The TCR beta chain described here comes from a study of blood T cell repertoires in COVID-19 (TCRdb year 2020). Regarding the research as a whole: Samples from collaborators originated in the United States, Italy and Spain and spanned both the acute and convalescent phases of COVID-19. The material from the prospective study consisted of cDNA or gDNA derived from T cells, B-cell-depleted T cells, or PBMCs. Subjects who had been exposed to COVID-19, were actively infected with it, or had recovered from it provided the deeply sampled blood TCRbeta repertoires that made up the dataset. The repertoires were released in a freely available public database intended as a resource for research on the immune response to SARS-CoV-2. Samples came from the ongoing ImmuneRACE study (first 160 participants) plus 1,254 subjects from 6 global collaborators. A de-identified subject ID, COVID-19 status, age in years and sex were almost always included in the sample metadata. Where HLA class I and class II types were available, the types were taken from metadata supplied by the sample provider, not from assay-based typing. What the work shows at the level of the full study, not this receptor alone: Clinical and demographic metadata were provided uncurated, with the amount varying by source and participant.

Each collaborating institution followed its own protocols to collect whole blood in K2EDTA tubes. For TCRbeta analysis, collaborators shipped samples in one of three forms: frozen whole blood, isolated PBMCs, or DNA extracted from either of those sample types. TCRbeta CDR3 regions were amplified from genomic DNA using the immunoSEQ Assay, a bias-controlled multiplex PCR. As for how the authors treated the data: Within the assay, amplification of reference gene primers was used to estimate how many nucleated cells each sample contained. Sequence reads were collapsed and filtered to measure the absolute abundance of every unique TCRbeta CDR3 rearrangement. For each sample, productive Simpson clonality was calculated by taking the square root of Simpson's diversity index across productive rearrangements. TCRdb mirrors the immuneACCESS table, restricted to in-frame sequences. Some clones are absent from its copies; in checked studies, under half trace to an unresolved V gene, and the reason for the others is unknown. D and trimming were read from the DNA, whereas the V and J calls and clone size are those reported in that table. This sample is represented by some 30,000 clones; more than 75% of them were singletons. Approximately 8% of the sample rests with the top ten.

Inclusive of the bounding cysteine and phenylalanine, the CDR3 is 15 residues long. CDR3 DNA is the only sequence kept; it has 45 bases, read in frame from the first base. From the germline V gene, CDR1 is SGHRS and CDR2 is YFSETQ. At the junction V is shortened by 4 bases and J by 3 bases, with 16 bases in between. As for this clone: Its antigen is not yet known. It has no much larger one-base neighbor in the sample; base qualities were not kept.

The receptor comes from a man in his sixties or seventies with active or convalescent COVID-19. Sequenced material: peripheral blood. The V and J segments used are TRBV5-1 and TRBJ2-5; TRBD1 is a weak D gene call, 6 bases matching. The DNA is TGCGCCAGCAGCATTACAGGGTCTAGGGAAGAGACCCAGTACTTC. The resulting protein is CASSITGSREETQYF.